This T cell receptor beta chain was captured in a study of cytomegalovirus exposure and HLA in healthy donors. CDR1 is LNHDA and CDR2 is SQIVND in the germline V gene (reference sequence). V trimming: 7 bases; J trimming: 2 bases; junction bases outside the gene matches: 7. This CDR3 comprises 14 residues. General study results and limits: CMV serostatus was the sole immune exposure data available.

The study ran its PCR with 60 Vbeta and 13 Jbeta primers. Profiling relied on immunoSEQ multiplex PCR, and the TCRdb table lists in-frame clones only, not all of them. The sample includes 130,000 to 150,000 clones, over 60% of them seen just once. There are a few counts of this clone. Its antigen remains unknown. The rearrangement joins TRBV19 to TRBJ1-2; 7 bases are a match to TRBD1. What was sequenced was PBMCs. This receptor was obtained from a man in his forties in good health and CMV-seronegative. The CDR3 region is CASTPGTVNYGYTF. Written as DNA, the CDR3 is TGTGCCAGTACCCCAGGGACAGTGAACTATGGCTACACCTTC.